This entry lists 8 T cell receptor beta chains sequenced from one sample in a study of T cells in Graves' hyperthyroidism and ophthalmopathy. Amplified TCR beta CDR3 regions derived from RNA transcripts. When the TCR CDR3 underwent first-round RT-PCR, the HTBI primer set was used. TCRdb reprocessed the multiplex PCR reads via MiXCR and lists one record per CDR3 protein. The sample lists around 340,000 distinct CDR3 sequences, around 23% seen once, with around half in the top ten. Sequenced: blood. The receptors were sampled from a woman in her fifties or sixties with Graves' hyperthyroidism.

A few counts support this clonotype. This chain connects TRBV15 to TRBJ1-2, with a weak D call TRBD1 (6 bases). The germline V gene has CDR1 LNHNV and CDR2 YYDKDF (reference sequence). There are 13 residues in the CDR3. Trimming removed 5 bases from V and 3 bases from J, with 10 bases in between. The CDR3 sequence: CATSGGTYYGYTF. The CDR3 bases are TGTGCCACCAGCGGGGGGACATACTATGGCTACACCTTC.

This clonotype was counted ten times or more. This chain uses TRBV9 with TRBJ2-7; TRBD1 aligns across 9 bases. There are 14 residues in the CDR3. V gave up 4 bases and J gave up 3 bases; unmatched junction bases: 5. Germline V CDR1 and CDR2: SGDLS, YYNGEE. This CDR3 is CASSPADRGYEQYF. CDR3 DNA sequence: TGTGCCAGCAGCCCCGCGGACAGGGGCTACGAGCAGTACTTC.

The chain joins TRBV28 to TRBJ2-5; 9 positions agree with TRBD2. The CDR3 consists of 17 residues. The J segment lost 5 bases and the V segment lost 4 bases, leaving 14 bases of the junction unmatched. Germline CDR1 is MDHEN and CDR2 is SYDVKM. CDR3 protein: CASSSYPPGLAGETQYF. The CDR3 nucleotides read TGTGCCAGCAGTTCCTACCCCCCGGGACTAGCAGGGGAGACCCAGTACTTC. Full variable domain (missing parts from reference TRBV28 and TRBJ2-5): DVKVTQSSRYLVKRTGEKVFLECVQDMDHENMFWYRQDPGLGLRLIYFSYDVKMKEKGDIPEGYSVSREKKERFSLILESASTNQTSMYLCASSSYPPGLAGETQYFGPGTRLLVL.

This clonotype appeared many times. The chain employs TRBV30 and TRBJ2-5; TRBD1 might be the D (6 bases). The CDR3 has 12 residues. Trimming pared 7 bases from V and 11 bases from J, leaving 20 bases between. The germline gives CDR1 GTSNPN, CDR2 SVGIG (reference sequence). The CDR3 here is CAYQSGTLNQYF. CDR3 DNA sequence: TGTGCCTACCAGTCCGGGACACTAAATCAGTACTTC. The complete variable domain, with remaining parts taken from reference TRBV30 and TRBJ2-5, reads SQTIHQWPATLVQPVGSPLSLECTVEGTSNPNLYWYRQAAGRGLQLLFYSVGIGQISSEVPQNLSASRPQDRQFILSSKKLLLSDSGFYLCAYQSGTLNQYFGPGTRLLVL.

This clonotype was recorded at least ten times. The V gene is TRBV5-8, the J gene TRBJ2-1, with 9 bases lining up with TRBD1. The CDR3 is made up of 15 amino acids. V was clipped by 4 bases and J by 4 bases; unmatched bases: 6. Per germline, CDR1 SGHTS and CDR2 YDEGEE. The CDR3 coding sequence is TGTGCCAGCAGCGCCTTCGGGACAGGGTACAATGAGCAGTTCTTC. Translation: CASSAFGTGYNEQFF.

This clonotype was picked up a small number of times. The chain recombines TRBV9 with TRBJ1-6, with D tentatively TRBD1 (5 bases). The V and J ends lost 0 bases and 11 bases respectively, with 12 bases between them. CDR1 and CDR2 from the germline V gene are SGDLS and YYNGEE. The CDR3 covers 14 residues. CDR3: CASSVGGESPPLHF. For the CDR3, the DNA is TGTGCCAGCAGCGTAGGGGGGGAGTCACCACCCCTCCACTTT.

This clonotype came up many times. Its ends do not fully match the called genes, so a read error is possible. The chain is built from TRBV7-8 and TRBJ2-3; tentatively, D is TRBD1 (6 bases). Per germline, CDR1 SGHVS and CDR2 FQNEAQ. CDR3 length equals 14 residues. CDR3: CASRLDRPTDTQYF. The DNA for the CDR3 is TGTGCCAGCAGATTAGACAGGCCCACAGATACGCAGTATTTT. The whole variable domain, filled in from reference TRBV7-8 and TRBJ2-3, reads GAGVSQSPRYKVAKRGQDVALRCDPISGHVSLFWYQQALGQGPEFLTYFQNEAQLDKSGLPSDRFFAERPEGSVSTLKIQRTQQEDSAVYLCASRLDRPTDTQYFGPGTRLTVL.

V is TRBV29-1 and J is TRBJ1-2, with D perhaps TRBD1 (6 bases). Trimming took 2 bases from V and 0 from J, leaving 10 bases between them. CDR1 is SQVTM and CDR2 is ANQGSEA in the germline V gene. The length of the CDR3 is 14 residues. The CDR3 spells CSVEIKGANYGYTF. The CDR3 region has the DNA TGCAGCGTTGAAATAAAGGGGGCTAACTATGGCTACACCTTC.